Listed below are T cell receptor beta chains from one sample, sequenced in a study of T-cell memory formation after mild COVID-19. TCRdb reprocessed the 5' RACE reads with MiXCR, giving one entry per CDR3 protein. The data show roughly 150,000 distinct CDR3 sequences, roughly 15% seen once. Specimen: PBMCs or a T cell subset sorted from them (not recorded which). These TCRs come from an adult woman who had mild COVID-19 (a few samples of this study predate the infection). Cell type and time point are not known. CDR3s include the opening cysteine and the closing phenylalanine or tryptophan. A row's size may be missing; if present it is once, few, many or a size class.

clone size	V gene	J gene	CDR3 protein
NA	TRBV7-9	TRBJ2-5	CASSLDRAVQETQYF
NA	TRBV7-9	TRBJ1-2	CASSLAVNPEGYTF
few	TRBV2	TRBJ1-1	CASRLLNTEAFF
NA	TRBV18	TRBJ2-3	CASSPPGLAGGSITDTQYF
NA	TRBV9	TRBJ2-1	CASSGFPSGSEDNEQFF
few	TRBV7-9	TRBJ2-4	CASSSTGMIAKNIQYF
NA	TRBV19	TRBJ2-2	CASRGPANTGELFF
NA	TRBV5-1	TRBJ1-2	CASSFDRIYYGYTF
many	TRBV20-1	TRBJ2-7	CSADRNNEQYF
few	TRBV29-1	TRBJ1-5	CSVLMGNQPQHF
NA	TRBV20-1	TRBJ1-1	CSARSGIFEAFF
NA	TRBV20-1	TRBJ2-1	CSARHRGVGISEQFF
NA	TRBV7-8	TRBJ1-5	CASSPPSTDQPQHF
NA	TRBV5-1	TRBJ1-2	CASSPGDVGYTF
few	TRBV3-1	TRBJ1-6	CASSQEAGTGMNSPLHF
NA	TRBV27	TRBJ2-2	CASSFSDGYLNTGELFF
few	TRBV19	TRBJ1-2	CASYGQLFAGYTF
many	TRBV2	TRBJ2-7	CASSESPGSSYEQYF
few	TRBV20-1	TRBJ1-1	CSAYRGPGTEAFF
few	TRBV7-9	TRBJ2-1	CASSDRTGLNNEQFF
few	TRBV6-5	TRBJ1-2	CASSSRSRGDYGYTF
few	TRBV29-1	TRBJ1-1	CSVEEAGRTKAFF
few	TRBV7-8	TRBJ2-7	CASSSRHASGSYEQYF
few	TRBV11-2	TRBJ2-7	CASGHGEYEQYF
NA	TRBV5-1	TRBJ2-7	CASSLGVLDYEQYF
many	TRBV20-1	TRBJ2-1	CSASNEQFF
NA	TRBV6-2/TRBV6-3	TRBJ1-1	CATGGTEAFF
once	TRBV24-1	TRBJ1-2	CATSEPGTGIYGYTF